Here is one T cell receptor beta chain with its context. What it recognizes is unknown. J gave up 3 bases and V 0 bases, and 9 bases lay outside the gene matches. The CDR3 spans 17 residues. Per germline, CDR1 SGHDT and CDR2 YYEEEE. This entry comes from a study of cytomegalovirus exposure and HLA in healthy donors. Broader study findings: Most subjects' HLA-A and HLA-B alleles were reportedly predicted from TCR beta sequences. Earlier analysis yielded a pattern in which most TCR beta V segments were productive about 90% or about 30% of the time. In a later analysis, CMV-associated beta chains were mostly HLA-associated, it appeared. One variant, a missense change in DCLRE1C, was linked in a later analysis to TCR beta V- and J-gene trimming.

PCR involved 60 Vbeta and 13 Jbeta primers. Data came from immunoSEQ multiplex PCR; TCRdb stores just in-frame clones and leaves some out. The sample totals tens of thousands of clones. Source material: PBMCs. This TCR came from a middle-aged man in good health and CMV-seropositive. V and J are TRBV5-6 and TRBJ2-1; 7 bases map to TRBD2. CDR3 in DNA: TGTGCCAGCAGCTTGGCCGGGGCTAGCGGTGGCTACAATGAGCAGTTCTTC. Amino acid sequence: CASSLAGASGGYNEQFF. Based on the CDR3 plus reference TRBV5-6 and TRBJ2-1, the full variable domain is DAGVTQSPTHLIKTRGQQVTLRCSPKSGHDTVSWYQQALGQGPQFIFQYYEEEERQRGNFPDRFSGHQFPNYSSELNVNALLLGDSALYLCASSLAGASGGYNEQFFGPGTRLTVL.